Listed below are T cell receptor beta chains from one sample, sequenced in a study of blood T cell repertoires in COVID-19. TCRdb's table, derived via immunoSEQ multiplex PCR, lists solely in-frame clones and lacks some. The sample has several thousand clones, approximately 87% seen once; the top ten hold roughly 5.5%. Material: peripheral blood. Receptors were obtained from a man between 60 and 75 years old with acute or convalescent COVID-19. The conserved cysteine and the conserved F or W are not part of the CDR3 here. The size of a clone is reported for some rows only, either as once, few or many, or as a class for expanded clones.

j_call | clone_size | cdr3_length | v_call | cdr3_aa
TRBJ2-1 | once | 13 | TRBV14 | ASSLWTGYSNEQF
TRBJ2-1 | NA | 10 | TRBV27 | ASSPPSLEQF
TRBJ1-2 | NA | 14 | TRBV9 | ASSVDIQGAQGGYT
TRBJ2-1 | once | 14 | TRBV4-1 | ASSQYTGGLYNEQF
TRBJ1-4 | NA | 10 | TRBV7-9 | ASSLTQTSLF
TRBJ2-3 | once | 14 | TRBV19 | ASSILGQTSTDTQY
TRBJ2-4 | once | 12 | TRBV2 | ASSDVEQLNIQY
TRBJ2-3 | NA | 13 | TRBV7-2 | ASSLARGGADTQY
TRBJ2-3 | NA | 13 | TRBV7-2 | ASSLGASEPNTQY
TRBJ2-5 | few | 10 | TRBV29-1 | SVQGGGETQY